The 4 T cell receptor beta chains listed next were all sequenced from one sample in a study of blood T cell repertoires in COVID-19. The method was immunoSEQ multiplex PCR; TCRdb's version includes in-frame clones alone and lacks a portion of them. In the table there are some 200,000 clones, about 85% of which are singletons. Sequencing used peripheral blood. The receptors derive from a woman aged 18-29 years who had recovered from COVID-19.

The chain recombines TRBV3-1 (or the pseudogene TRBV3-2) with TRBJ2-2; 7 nucleotides align to TRBD1. Trimming cost V 0 bases and J 7 bases; bases outside gene matches: 14. This CDR3 region has 18 residues. Germline V gene sequence: CDR1 LGHDT, CDR2 YNNKEL (reference sequence). The DNA for the CDR3 is TGTGCCAGCAGCCAAGAGTCCCCCCAGGGACAGACAAACGGGGAGCTGTTTTTT. Translation gives CASSQESPQGQTNGELFF.

This chain joins TRBV7-9 and TRBJ2-7; perhaps TRBD1 as D (5 bases). Germline V gene sequence: CDR1 SEHNR, CDR2 FQNEAQ (reference sequence). The V end was cut by 5 bases, the J end by 0 bases, with 11 bases between. CDR3 size: 14 residues. CDR3 in amino acids: CASSPRGGSYEQYF. CDR3 sequence (DNA): TGTGCCAGCAGCCCAAGGGGCGGCTCCTACGAGCAGTACTTC.

V is TRBV9 and J is TRBJ2-5; no clear D gene. Per the germline V gene, CDR1 is SGDLS and CDR2 is YYNGEE. There are 12 residues in the CDR3. Between the trimmed V and J ends, which lost 3 bases and 0 bases, there was a span of 3 bases. The CDR3 loop is CASSDNQETQYF. The CDR3 DNA reads TGTGCCAGCAGCGATAACCAAGAGACCCAGTACTTC.

The J gene is TRBJ1-1, the V gene TRBV19; maybe TRBD1 (6 bases). The germline gives CDR1 LNHDA, CDR2 SQIVND (reference sequence). This CDR3 contains 14 residues. Trimming pared 1 base from V and 4 bases from J, leaving 10 bases between. The CDR3: CASSIGRGPTEAFF. As DNA, the CDR3 is TGTGCCAGTAGTATAGGCAGGGGACCCACTGAAGCTTTCTTT.